Listed here are 28 T cell receptor beta chains from one sample, sequenced in a study of early T cells in non-severe SARS-CoV-2 infection listed by TCRdb under 2021. The method was 5' RACE. Sequencing instrument: NextSeq 500. Using fastp trimming at Q25 and MiXCR clonotype assembly, TCRdb reanalyzed the public sequencing data and kept in-frame beta chains. CDR3 protein sequences are deduplicated, and each keeps its most common genes and DNA. Recorded for this sample are roughly 29,000 distinct CDR3 sequences; roughly 4.8% of them occurred a single time. The biggest ten clones account for around 10% of the sample. Material for sequencing was whole blood. These receptors were obtained from an adult who was a healthcare worker with PCR-confirmed SARS-CoV-2 infection or an uninfected control (not recorded which).

Only a few counts were recorded for this clonotype. The gene calls are TRBV9 and TRBJ2-3, with D hard to call. Trimming took 0 bases from V and 0 from J, leaving 2 bases between them. The CDR3 sequence is 13 residues long. Germline values: CDR1 SGDLS, CDR2 YYNGEE. CDR3 nucleotides: TGTGCCAGCAGCGTAGCAAGCACAGATACGCAGTATTTT. Amino acids: CASSVASTDTQYF. Variable domain in full (rest from reference TRBV9 and TRBJ2-3): DSGVTQTPKHLITATGQRVTLRCSPRSGDLSVYWYQQSLDQGLQFLIQYYNGEERAKGNILERFSAQQFPDLHSELNLSSLELGDSALYFCASSVASTDTQYFGPGTRLTVL.

There are many counts of this clonotype. The chain recombines TRBV28 with TRBJ2-1; 7 bases are shared with TRBD2. J lost 5 bases, V lost 3 bases, and 13 bases had no gene match. This CDR3 has 17 residues. The germline V gene has CDR1 MDHEN and CDR2 SYDVKM. The CDR3 protein is CASSLAPLGSGNNEQFF. In nucleotides, the CDR3 is TGTGCCAGCAGTTTGGCCCCTTTAGGGAGCGGGAACAATGAGCAGTTCTTC.

This clonotype came up a few times. The V and J genes are TRBV18 and TRBJ2-3; 9 nucleotides match TRBD1. This CDR3 has 14 residues. V was pared by 3 bases and J by 6 bases, with 4 bases of the junction left unmatched. From germline, CDR1 is KGHSH and CDR2 LQKENI. This chain's CDR3 is CASSPDRGTDTQYF. As DNA, the CDR3 is TGTGCCAGCTCACCGGACAGGGGAACGGATACGCAGTATTTT.

V usage is TRBV27 and J usage is TRBJ2-6, with no clear D. The CDR3 runs 18 residues. The V end was cut by 2 bases, the J end by 1 base, with 15 bases between. Germline lookup yields CDR1 MNHEY and CDR2 SMNVEV (reference sequence). CDR3 sequence: CASSLRSLPASGANVLTF. CDR3 in DNA: TGTGCCAGCAGTTTAAGGTCCCTTCCTGCATCTGGGGCCAACGTCCTGACTTTC.

This clonotype was observed many times. The chain carries TRBV10-2 and TRBJ2-3; 11 bases are shared with TRBD1. The germline V gene encodes CDR1 WSHSY and CDR2 SAAADI. This CDR3 is built from 18 residues. J was trimmed by 4 bases and V by 0 bases; bases with no gene match: 9. The DNA of the CDR3 is TGCGCCAGCAGTGAGTCTAGGCGGGACAGGGGGTCCGCAGATACGCAGTATTTT. Translation gives CASSESRRDRGSADTQYF.

This clonotype was detected ten times or more. V usage is TRBV10-3 and J usage is TRBJ1-6, with D unclear. The CDR3 spans 12 residues. Trimming removed 4 bases at V and 6 bases at J, with 4 bases between. From germline, CDR1 is ENHRY and CDR2 SYGVKD. The CDR3 loop is CAISGANSPLHF. As DNA, the CDR3 is TGTGCCATCAGTGGGGCTAATTCACCCCTCCACTTT.

This clonotype showed up many times. The chain uses TRBV9 and TRBJ2-3, with TRBD2 as a possible D gene (6 bases). The CDR3 extends over 15 amino acids. The germline V gene encodes CDR1 SGDLS and CDR2 YYNGEE. Trimming removed 4 bases at V and 1 base at J, with 13 bases between. The CDR3 loop reads CASSTGGYGTDTQYF. CDR3 nucleotides: TGTGCCAGCAGCACCGGGGGATACGGCACAGATACGCAGTATTTT.

This clonotype has ten or more counts. The rearrangement uses TRBV5-4 and TRBJ2-6; 12 bases fit TRBD1. Germline V gene sequence: CDR1 SGHNT, CDR2 YYREEE (reference sequence). The CDR3 length is 18 residues. After removal of 4 bases from V and 3 bases from J, the junction contained 8 bases not matched to a gene. The CDR3 DNA reads TGTGCCAGCAGCCGGGGACAGGGGGCAGGAGATGGGGCCAACGTCCTGACTTTC. As protein: CASSRGQGAGDGANVLTF. Full variable domain (missing parts from reference TRBV5-4 and TRBJ2-6): ETGVTQSPTHLIKTRGQQVTLRCSSQSGHNTVSWYQQALGQGPQFIFQYYREEENGRGNFPPRFSGLQFPNYSSELNVNALELDDSALYLCASSRGQGAGDGANVLTFGAGSRLTVL.

This clonotype was found a few times. J is TRBJ2-7 and V is TRBV4-1; D remains ambiguous. Trimming shortened V by 4 bases and J by 4 bases, and 14 bases separated the two germline ends. The CDR3 runs to 14 residues. The V gene's germline CDR1 is MGHRA and CDR2 YSYEKL. The CDR3 is CASSPTSTRYEQYF. CDR3 DNA sequence: TGCGCCAGCAGCCCCACCTCGACCAGGTACGAGCAGTACTTC.

The sample holds many counts of this clonotype. The chain combines TRBV27 with TRBJ2-3; D is possibly TRBD1 (6 bases). The CDR3 contains 17 residues. The germline V and J ends were trimmed by 5 bases and 3 bases, with 21 bases remaining between them. The germline CDR1 and CDR2 sequences are MNHEY and SMNVEV (reference sequence). The CDR3 nucleotides are TGTGCCAGCAGTCCCAATATAGGGGGAATTGTGACAGATACGCAGTATTTT. It translates to CASSPNIGGIVTDTQYF.

At least ten counts were recorded for this clonotype. The J gene is TRBJ2-3, the V gene TRBV7-9, with 7 bases fitting TRBD2. CDR1 is SEHNR, CDR2 FQNEAQ, per germline (reference sequence). This CDR3 is 11 amino acids long. Unmatched junction bases numbered 2, after V lost 11 bases and J lost 3 bases. This chain's CDR3 is CAAGVTDTQYF. The CDR3 DNA reads as TGTGCCGCGGGGGTTACAGATACGCAGTATTTT.

This clonotype was seen many times. The chain recombines TRBV5-1 with TRBJ2-3, with TRBD2 matching over 8 bases. V lost 3 bases, J lost 1 base, and 4 bases stayed unmatched. This CDR3 has 15 amino acids. Germline assignment: CDR1 SGHRS and CDR2 YFSETQ. The CDR3 loop is CASSSGGARTDTQYF. DNA for the CDR3: TGCGCCAGCAGCTCGGGAGGGGCCCGCACAGATACGCAGTATTTT.

This clonotype was observed at least ten times. One junction end does not reproduce the germline sequence, and a read error may be involved. The CDR3 here is CAGSFGGSSYNEQFF. The CDR3 DNA reads TGTGCCGGCAGCTTCGGCGGTAGCTCCTACAATGAGCAGTTCTTC. The chain is built from TRBV11-3 and TRBJ2-1, with D uncertain. In germline, CDR1 is SGHNT, CDR2 YENEEA. The CDR3 contains 15 residues.

Of note for this clonotype: This could be a read error, since a much larger clone is one nucleotide away. This chain connects TRBV6-4 to TRBJ2-1; 9 bases fit TRBD1. Germline V gene sequence: CDR1 MRHNA, CDR2 SNTAGT. The length of the CDR3 is 14 residues. CDR3 amino acids: CTSSDSQGANEQFF. The CDR3 DNA reads TGTACCAGCAGTGACTCACAGGGGGCCAATGAGCAGTTCTTC.

The chain carries TRBV6-6 and TRBJ2-5; no clear D. Trimming left V 6 bases short and J 1 base short, with 12 bases between. This CDR3 region has 14 residues. CDR1 and CDR2 from the germline V gene are MNHNY and SVGAGI (reference sequence). CDR3 amino acids: CASRPSDIQETQYF. The CDR3 region has the DNA TGTGCCAGCAGACCGAGCGACATCCAAGAGACCCAGTACTTC.

At least ten counts were recorded for this clonotype. The gene calls are TRBV12-3 or TRBV12-4 and TRBJ1-6, with TRBD1 matching over 7 bases. V lost 3 bases, J lost 7 bases, and 0 bases stayed unmatched. The CDR3 sequence is 13 residues long. The CDR3 is CASSLTGNSPLHF. The DNA of the CDR3 is TGTGCCAGCAGTTTGACAGGGAATTCACCCCTCCACTTT.

This clonotype was seen many times. The chain carries TRBV10-3 and TRBJ2-1; tentatively, D is TRBD1 or TRBD2 (5 bases each). V dropped 0 bases and J dropped 4 bases, with 7 bases sitting between them. This CDR3 has 14 amino acids. CDR1 ENHRY and CDR2 SYGVKD come from the germline V gene. The CDR3 loop reads CAISESRGYNEQFF. As DNA, the CDR3 is TGTGCCATCAGTGAGTCGAGGGGTTACAATGAGCAGTTCTTC.

This clonotype was detected many times. The DNA for the CDR3 is TGTGCCAGTAGTGCAGAGACAGGGAACACTGAAGCTTTCTTT. Translation: CASSAETGNTEAFF. The chain employs TRBV19 and TRBJ1-1; TRBD1 is a possible D gene (6 bases). V lost 5 bases, J lost 1 base, and 11 bases lay in between. The V gene's germline CDR1 is LNHDA and CDR2 SQIVND (reference sequence). CDR3 length: 14 residues.

This clonotype was counted many times. The rearrangement joins TRBV5-6 to TRBJ2-3, with unresolved D. V was cut by 4 bases and J by 4 bases, with 7 bases left in between. The V gene's germline CDR1 is SGHDT and CDR2 YYEEEE. This CDR3 is 12 amino acids long. CDR3 DNA sequence: TGTGCCAGCAGCCAGCAAGCAGATACGCAGTATTTT. Amino acid sequence: CASSQQADTQYF.

This clonotype has a count of ten or more. This sequence joins TRBV7-8 and TRBJ2-5; TRBD2 aligns across 15 bases. There are 16 residues in the CDR3. V shed 4 bases and J 3 bases; nucleotides not matched to a gene: 3. Germline V gives CDR1 SGHVS, CDR2 FQNEAQ. The CDR3 DNA reads TGTGCCAGCAGCTACGGACTAGCGGGGGGGGAAGAGACCCAGTACTTC. Translated: CASSYGLAGGEETQYF.

This clonotype was detected ten times or more. This chain joins TRBV7-9 and TRBJ2-3, with 11 positions matching TRBD2. Germline V lookup: CDR1 SEHNR, CDR2 FQNEAQ (reference sequence). J was trimmed by 4 bases and V by 5 bases; bases with no gene match: 5. This CDR3 comprises 15 residues. The CDR3 spells CASSRLAGQSDTQYF. The CDR3 region has the DNA TGTGCCAGCAGCAGACTAGCGGGGCAGTCAGATACGCAGTATTTT.

This clonotype was found many times. This chain joins TRBV28 and TRBJ1-5, with 7 bases lining up with TRBD1. The CDR3 runs 14 residues. Germline lookup yields CDR1 MDHEN and CDR2 SYDVKM. Trimming took 2 bases from V and 2 from J; bases not matched to a gene: 0. CDR3 nucleotide sequence: TGTGCCAGCAGTTTAGGACAGGGCAATCAGCCCCAGCATTTT. It translates to CASSLGQGNQPQHF.

This chain links TRBV5-4 with TRBJ2-4; D perhaps matches TRBD2 (5 bases). The germline CDR1 and CDR2 sequences are SGHNT and YYREEE (reference sequence). V was trimmed by 4 bases and J by 1 base, leaving 6 bases between them. CDR3 length: 13 amino acids. This CDR3 is CASSGEAKNIQYF. The DNA for the CDR3 is TGTGCCAGCAGCGGGGAGGCCAAAAACATTCAGTACTTC.

This clonotype showed up many times. The chain joins TRBV12-3 or TRBV12-4 to TRBJ2-3; 9 positions agree with TRBD2. With 5 bases clipped from V and 3 bases from J, the junction kept 3 bases outside the gene matches. CDR3 length: 14 amino acids. CDR3 sequence reads: CASSPSGGTDTQYF. CDR3 in DNA: TGTGCCAGCAGTCCAAGCGGGGGGACAGATACGCAGTATTTT.

This clonotype was counted at least ten times. The gene calls are TRBV6-6 and TRBJ2-7, with D possibly matching TRBD1 (5 bases). Germline loops: CDR1 MNHNY, CDR2 SVGAGI (reference sequence). This CDR3 is 14 amino acids long. V lost 0 bases and J lost 0, with 6 bases in between. In DNA form, the CDR3 reads TGTGCCAGCAGTTACTCGACAGACTCCTACGAGCAGTACTTC. It is translated as CASSYSTDSYEQYF.

This clonotype was seen repeatedly, ten times or more. The V call is TRBV12-3 or TRBV12-4, the J call TRBJ2-3; D is undetermined. The CDR3 runs to 12 residues. Deletions cut 1 base from V and 4 bases from J, with 3 bases between. CDR3 nucleotide sequence: TGTGCCAGCAGTTTAGGGGCAGATACGCAGTATTTT. Amino acid sequence: CASSLGADTQYF.

This rearrangement joins TRBV6-1 to TRBJ1-4; 9 nucleotides match TRBD1. Germline-derived CDR1 and CDR2 are MNHNS and SASEGT. The CDR3 contains 16 residues. Trimming removed 6 bases from V and 4 bases from J; junction bases left unmatched: 9. The CDR3 DNA is TGTGCCAGCAGGGGACAGGGCCCTGGCAGTAATGAAAAACTGTTTTTT. It codes for CASRGQGPGSNEKLFF.

Many counts were recorded for this clonotype. The chain is built from TRBV10-2 and TRBJ2-7, with 7 bases matching TRBD2. This CDR3 has 15 amino acids. With 5 bases clipped from V and 0 bases from J, the junction kept 7 bases outside the gene matches. CDR1 and CDR2 from the germline V gene are WSHSY and SAAADI. The CDR3 reads CASSTGTTLSYEQYF. The CDR3 nucleotides are TGCGCCAGCAGTACCGGGACTACCCTCTCCTACGAGCAGTACTTC.